The 9 T cell receptor beta chains presented below share a single source sample, sequenced in a study of T cell repertoires in cytomegalovirus infection. Via MiXCR, TCRdb re-called the reads, giving one row per CDR3 protein. The sample holds 110,000 or so distinct CDR3 sequences, 30% to 35% seen once. Antigens for these TCRs are unknown. Here the sequenced sample was CD8+ T cells from cultured PBMCs, taken from culture after CMV antigen stimulation. All receptors derive from a human donor in good health (CMV status not recorded). Some clones in this sample may be carry-over from other donors' samples.

This clonotype was seen more than once but under ten times. This rearrangement joins TRBV19 to TRBJ1-6; D perhaps matches TRBD1 (5 bases). Germline CDR1 and CDR2: LNHDA and SQIVND (reference sequence). CDR3 length: 14 residues. Between the trimmed V and J ends, which lost 9 bases and 15 bases, there was a span of 24 bases. The DNA of the CDR3 is TGTGCCAGCGCCCCAGGGAAGGAAATTCAAGTCCTCCACTTT. Residues: CASAPGKEIQVLHF. Complete variable domain (other parts from reference TRBV19 and TRBJ1-6): DGGITQSPKYLFRKEGQNVTLSCEQNLNHDAMYWYRQDPGQGLRLIYYSQIVNDFQKGDIAEGYSVSREKKESFPLTVTSAQKNPTAFYLCASAPGKEIQVLHFGNGTRLTVT.

This clonotype was counted between two and nine times. The chain uses TRBV3-1 and TRBJ1-2; 8 nucleotides agree with TRBD1. Per the germline V gene, CDR1 is LGHDT and CDR2 is YNNKEL (reference sequence). The trim removed 4 bases at V and 7 bases at J, leaving 5 bases unmatched. CDR3 length: 13 amino acids. The CDR3 loop is CASSLGQGPGYTF. CDR3 in DNA: TGTGCCAGCAGCCTCGGACAGGGCCCTGGCTACACCTTC. Drawing the rest from reference TRBV3-1 and TRBJ1-2, the complete variable domain is DTAVSQTPKYLVTQMGNDKSIKCEQNLGHDTMYWYKQDSKKFLKIMFSYNNKELIINETVPNRFSPKSPDKAHLNLHINSLELGDSAVYFCASSLGQGPGYTFGSGTRLTVV.

This clonotype appeared a few times. The CDR3 spells CASSLVVAGQETQYF. The CDR3 DNA follows: TGTGCCAGCAGCTTAGTTGTGGCGGGACAAGAGACCCAGTACTTC. The V call is TRBV7-9, the J call TRBJ2-5; weak D call: TRBD2 (6 bases). The germline V gene has CDR1 SEHNR and CDR2 FQNEAQ (reference sequence). V lost 1 base to trimming and J lost 2 bases, with 11 bases between them. The CDR3 spans 15 residues.

This sequence joins TRBV5-4 and TRBJ2-1; 10 nucleotides match TRBD2. Trimming cost V 0 bases and J 2 bases; bases outside gene matches: 5. Germline V CDR1 and CDR2: SGHNT, YYREEE (reference sequence). The CDR3 consists of 17 residues. CDR3 in amino acids: CASSLGLAGGTYNEQFF. As DNA, the CDR3 is TGTGCCAGCAGCTTGGGACTAGCGGGCGGGACCTACAATGAGCAGTTCTTC. The complete variable domain, with remaining parts taken from reference TRBV5-4 and TRBJ2-1, reads ETGVTQSPTHLIKTRGQQVTLRCSSQSGHNTVSWYQQALGQGPQFIFQYYREEENGRGNFPPRFSGLQFPNYSSELNVNALELDDSALYLCASSLGLAGGTYNEQFFGPGTRLTVL.

This sequence joins TRBV6-2 or TRBV6-3 and TRBJ2-2; 7 bases are a match to TRBD2. Germline CDR1 is MNHEY and CDR2 is SVGEGT. The J segment lost 5 bases and the V segment lost 7 bases, leaving 10 bases of the junction unmatched. The CDR3 runs to 15 residues. The CDR3 here is CASTPAGGRTGELFF. CDR3 coding DNA: TGTGCCAGCACCCCAGCCGGGGGGAGGACCGGGGAGCTGTTTTTT.

This clonotype occurred many times. The gene calls are TRBV5-1 and TRBJ1-6; D is ambiguous. Germline CDR1 reads SGHRS; CDR2 reads YFSETQ. Trimming removed 0 bases at V and 8 bases at J, with 12 bases between. This CDR3 region has 15 residues. The CDR3 region is CASSLVPGEHSPLHF. In DNA form, the CDR3 reads TGCGCCAGCAGCTTGGTTCCCGGGGAGCATTCACCCCTCCACTTT.

This clonotype was counted a few times. The gene calls are TRBV6-5 and TRBJ1-6; weak D call: TRBD1 (6 bases). CDR1 is MNHEY and CDR2 is SVGAGI in the germline V gene. The V end lost 5 bases, the J end lost 4 bases, and 15 bases lay between the germline ends. CDR3 length equals 16 residues. The CDR3 coding sequence is TGTGCCAGCAGTCCAGGGGTCCCGACATATAATTCACCCCTCCACTTT. This translates into CASSPGVPTYNSPLHF.

The V gene is TRBV29-1, the J gene TRBJ2-7; D is possibly TRBD1 (7 bases). The CDR3 is 13 amino acids. Trimming took 6 bases from V and 4 from J, leaving 16 bases between them. Looked up from germline, CDR1 is SQVTM and CDR2 is ANQGSEA. The CDR3 DNA sequence: TGCAGCGTCGGACGCGGGACAGTTTACGAGCAGTACTTC. As protein: CSVGRGTVYEQYF.

The chain couples TRBV7-2 to TRBJ2-1; D may correspond to TRBD1 or TRBD2 (5 bases each). Germline V lookup: CDR1 SGHTA, CDR2 FQGNSA. The CDR3 length is 16 residues. V shed 0 bases and J shed 5 bases, with 14 bases lying between them. The CDR3 loop is CASSLARPGRNNEQFF. The CDR3 DNA is TGTGCCAGCAGCTTAGCACGTCCGGGACGGAACAATGAGCAGTTCTTC.